The 19 T cell receptor beta chains listed next were all sequenced from one sample in a study of metastatic and nonmetastatic thyroid tumors. Thyroid surgery was performed in patients who had received no treatment beforehand. TCRdb recomputed clones from the PCR reads via MiXCR. The sample lists nearly 25,000 clones, 10% to 15% occurring once. Specimen: blood. These receptors all stem from a female donor with papillary thyroid cancer or a benign thyroid nodule (not recorded which). Some clones in this sample may be carry-over from other donors' samples.

This clone was picked up many times. The chain recombines TRBV11-1 with TRBJ2-7; the match to TRBD1 covers 10 bases. Germline assignment: CDR1 SGHAT and CDR2 FQDESV (reference sequence). With V trimmed by 0 bases and J by 1 base, 6 bases remained unmatched. The CDR3 runs to 17 residues. CDR3 coding DNA: TGTGCCAGCAGCTTAGCGGGGGGACAGGGGTTTTCCTACGAGCAGTACTTC. It yields the protein CASSLAGGQGFSYEQYF.

V usage is TRBV19 and J usage is TRBJ2-6, with D perhaps given as TRBD1 or TRBD2 (6 bases each). Germline values: CDR1 LNHDA, CDR2 SQIVND (reference sequence). The V end was cut by 6 bases, the J end by 0 bases, with 18 bases between. The CDR3 is 18 residues long. In DNA form, the CDR3 reads TGTGCCAGTAGGAAGCCAGTCGGGGGCATCTCTGGGGCCAACGTCCTGACTTTC. This translates into CASRKPVGGISGANVLTF.

CDR3 nucleotide sequence: TGTGCCAGCAGCTCAAAGACGGCAGTCCTTGGCACAGATACGCAGTATTTT. Translating gives CASSSKTAVLGTDTQYF. The V call is TRBV5-6, the J call TRBJ2-3; D unresolved. From germline, CDR1 is SGHDT and CDR2 YYEEEE. The germline V and J ends were trimmed by 3 bases and 1 base, with 18 bases remaining between them. This CDR3 comprises 17 residues.

This clone was observed many times. This chain joins TRBV20-1 and TRBJ2-3; TRBD2 aligns across 11 bases. This CDR3 is built from 16 residues. Trimming at V came to 3 bases and at J to 2 bases, leaving 7 bases not matched to a gene. Germline values: CDR1 DFQATT, CDR2 SNEGSKA (reference sequence). CDR3 sequence (DNA): TGCAGTGCTAGTCGAGTAGCGGGAGGGTACACAGATACGCAGTATTTT. Translation gives CSASRVAGGYTDTQYF.

This clone was picked up many times. The chain links TRBV10-3 to TRBJ1-1; D uncertain. The CDR3 has 11 amino acids. V gave up 7 bases and J gave up 11 bases, with 14 bases separating them. Germline V gene sequence: CDR1 ENHRY, CDR2 SYGVKD. CDR3 amino acids: CAINRNGRAFF. The CDR3 DNA reads TGTGCCATCAATAGAAACGGGCGGGCTTTCTTT.

This clone was seen repeatedly, ten times or more. This chain uses TRBV24-1 with TRBJ2-7, with D tentatively TRBD1 (5 bases). CDR1 is KGHDR, CDR2 SFDVKD, per germline. This CDR3 is 15 amino acids long. The germline V and J ends were trimmed by 0 bases and 4 bases, with 12 bases remaining between them. CDR3 sequence reads: CATSDLDSLYYEQYF. The CDR3 DNA is TGTGCCACCAGTGATTTGGACAGCCTTTATTACGAGCAGTACTTC.

This clone was recorded at least ten times. The chain is built from TRBV9 and TRBJ2-2; no firm D call. V lost 4 bases and J lost 1, with 8 bases in between. Germline V gene data show CDR1 as SGDLS and CDR2 as YYNGEE. This CDR3 region has 14 residues. The CDR3 spells CASSPGGNTGELFF. The CDR3 bases are TGTGCCAGCAGCCCAGGCGGGAACACCGGGGAGCTGTTTTTT.

As DNA, the CDR3 is TGTGCCAGCAGTGAACTACCCGGGGGCGGGTATGGCTACACCTTC. Translation: CASSELPGGGYGYTF. The chain has TRBV6-1 and TRBJ1-2; TRBD1 might be the D (6 bases). The germline V gene encodes CDR1 MNHNS and CDR2 SASEGT. The CDR3 covers 15 residues. Trimming removed 2 bases at V and 5 bases at J, with 15 bases between.

This clone occurred a few times. This may stem from a read error, because a much larger clone lies one nucleotide away. The chain combines TRBV10-3 with TRBJ2-2; 7 bases agree with TRBD1. The CDR3 extends over 13 amino acids. Trimming cost V 7 bases and J 3 bases; bases outside gene matches: 2. CDR1 and CDR2 from the germline V gene are ENHRY and SYGVKD. In DNA form, the CDR3 reads TGTGCCATCAATGACAGGGACACCGGGGAGCTGTTTTTT. This sequence encodes CAINDRDTGELFF.

This clone was seen repeatedly, ten times or more. This sequence joins TRBV20-1 and TRBJ2-3; 8 positions match TRBD2. The CDR3 loop spans 15 amino acids. Germline values: CDR1 DFQATT, CDR2 SNEGSKA (reference sequence). V trimming: 3 bases; J trimming: 2 bases; junction bases outside the gene matches: 7. In nucleotides, the CDR3 is TGCAGTGCTAGCCATAGCGGGGAGGCCACAGATACGCAGTATTTT. The encoded protein is CSASHSGEATDTQYF.

This clone is medium-sized (0.01 to 0.1%). The gene calls are TRBV28 and TRBJ2-7, with TRBD1 as a possible D gene (6 bases). This CDR3 region has 13 residues. The ends were cut back, 7 bases at V and 6 bases at J, with 16 bases in the middle. In germline, CDR1 is MDHEN, CDR2 SYDVKM. The CDR3 sequence is CASTTPHRVEQYF. CDR3 DNA: TGTGCCAGCACCACCCCCCACAGGGTCGAGCAGTACTTC.

In its sample, this clone was seen many times. This rearrangement joins TRBV18 to TRBJ2-5; a weak D match, TRBD2 (6 bases). The germline gives CDR1 KGHSH, CDR2 LQKENI. V lost 3 bases and J lost 2, with 10 bases in between. The CDR3 extends over 14 amino acids. The CDR3 loop reads CASSPSGDQETQYF. For the CDR3, the DNA is TGTGCCAGCTCACCCTCGGGGGATCAAGAGACCCAGTACTTC.

The sample holds many counts of this clone. The chain combines TRBV18 with TRBJ1-1; no clear D gene. This CDR3 spans 13 amino acids. Trimming pared 6 bases from V and 1 base from J, leaving 9 bases between. Germline loops: CDR1 KGHSH, CDR2 LQKENI. The CDR3 here is CASSLVKNTEAFF. CDR3 bases: TGTGCCAGCTCCCTCGTTAAGAACACTGAAGCTTTCTTT.

By share of the sample, this clone is medium-sized. The chain combines TRBV6-1 with TRBJ2-2; D tentatively fits TRBD1 or TRBD2 (5 bases each). V lost 7 bases and J 3 bases, leaving 15 bases between the germline ends. This CDR3 region has 15 residues. CDR1 and CDR2 (germline): MNHNS, SASEGT. CDR3 protein: CASTNGAGHTGELFF. CDR3 in DNA: TGTGCCAGCACTAACGGGGCAGGTCACACCGGGGAGCTGTTTTTT.

This clone was picked up many times. The chain uses TRBV10-3 and TRBJ2-7; D gene ambiguous. Germline V lookup: CDR1 ENHRY, CDR2 SYGVKD. The CDR3 covers 12 residues. The V end was cut by 2 bases, the J end by 2 bases, with 4 bases between. CDR3 nucleotides: TGTGCCATCAGTGAGGTCCCCTACGAGCAGTACTTC. Translating it yields CAISEVPYEQYF.

By sample fraction, this clone is medium-sized (0.01 to 0.1%). The chain joins TRBV19 to TRBJ2-7; 8 bases are a match to TRBD2. Germline CDR1 and CDR2: LNHDA and SQIVND (reference sequence). The CDR3 spans 14 residues. The V segment lost 3 bases and the J segment 5 bases; nucleotides outside the gene matches: 6. The CDR3 protein is CASSMVSGTHEQYF. In nucleotides, the CDR3 is TGTGCCAGTAGTATGGTTAGCGGGACTCACGAGCAGTACTTC. The complete variable domain, with remaining parts taken from reference TRBV19 and TRBJ2-7, reads DGGITQSPKYLFRKEGQNVTLSCEQNLNHDAMYWYRQDPGQGLRLIYYSQIVNDFQKGDIAEGYSVSREKKESFPLTVTSAQKNPTAFYLCASSMVSGTHEQYFGPGTRLTVT.

This clone was picked up many times. The chain has TRBV12-3 or TRBV12-4 and TRBJ2-3, with 14 nucleotides matching TRBD2. V was pared by 6 bases and J by 3 bases, with 5 bases of the junction left unmatched. There are 16 residues in the CDR3. Here the CDR3 DNA reads TGTGCCAGCAGCCAGGGACTAGCGGGAGTGACAGATACGCAGTATTTT. Translating it yields CASSQGLAGVTDTQYF.

In its sample, this clone was seen many times. This rearrangement joins TRBV28 to TRBJ2-3; 13 bases are a match to TRBD2. Germline CDR1 and CDR2: MDHEN and SYDVKM. V trimming: 8 bases; J trimming: 6 bases; junction bases outside the gene matches: 11. The CDR3 runs 16 residues. CDR3 amino acids: CASRGLGTSGKDTQYF. CDR3 bases: TGTGCCAGCCGCGGGCTCGGGACTAGCGGGAAGGATACGCAGTATTTT. The variable domain in full, with the rest retrieved from reference TRBV28 and TRBJ2-3, is DVKVTQSSRYLVKRTGEKVFLECVQDMDHENMFWYRQDPGLGLRLIYFSYDVKMKEKGDIPEGYSVSREKKERFSLILESASTNQTSMYLCASRGLGTSGKDTQYFGPGTRLTVL.

This clone was counted many times. Germline and junction disagree at one end, which may indicate a read error. The chain uses TRBV20-1 and TRBJ2-4; 8 bases are a match to TRBD2. From germline, CDR1 is DFQATT and CDR2 SNEGSKA (reference sequence). The CDR3 totals 11 residues. The DNA of the CDR3 is TGCAGTGCCCCCGGGGGGGTCAGCTACACTTTC. Amino acid sequence: CSAPGGVSYTF.